This paragraph covers one T cell receptor (beta chain) sequence. Produced via immunoSEQ multiplex PCR; TCRdb's table is partial and in-frame only. The profile covers 440,000 or so clones, with about 92% appearing a single time and approximately 4.5% taken by the ten largest. The sample belongs to a study of Ad26.COV2.S vaccination and SARS-CoV-2 variants. Germline CDR1 MNHNY, CDR2 SVGAGI (reference sequence). The junction had 11 bases not matched to a gene; V was cut back by 6 bases and J by 9 bases. There are 14 residues in the CDR3. Treatment described: about 20 received Ad26.COV2.S at low or high dose, single or two shots; roughly 5 received placebo; per-sample allocation not given. Collection of samples fell on day 63 after the first vaccine or placebo injection.

This receptor was identified in a person aged 18-65 years who received the Ad26.COV2.S COVID-19 vaccine or a placebo. The material sequenced was peripheral blood, taken in a trial of Ad26.COV2.S vaccine versus placebo. The rearrangement uses TRBV6-6 and TRBJ1-1; 9 nucleotides agree with TRBD1. CDR3 amino acids: CASSQPTGGTKAFF. The CDR3 nucleotides are TGTGCCAGCAGCCAACCGACAGGGGGGACGAAAGCTTTCTTT.